The 4 T cell receptor beta chains listed next were all sequenced from one sample in a study of blood T cell repertoires in COVID-19. Using immunoSEQ multiplex PCR, the repertoire was profiled, and TCRdb retains in-frame clones only, with some absent. This sample has approximately 100,000 clones, with 70% to 90% found just once. Sequencing was performed on peripheral blood. Source of these receptors: a man between 65 and 85 years old with acute or convalescent COVID-19.

The rearrangement uses TRBV19 and TRBJ1-4; D gene ambiguous. The CDR3 has 13 amino acids. Germline assignment: CDR1 LNHDA and CDR2 SQIVND (reference sequence). The ends were cut back, 7 bases at V and 4 bases at J, with 10 bases in the middle. The CDR3 sequence is CASMGRDNEKLFF. The CDR3 DNA follows: TGTGCCAGTATGGGGAGGGATAATGAAAAACTGTTTTTT.

The V gene is TRBV5-1, the J gene TRBJ2-5; 9 bases fit TRBD2. V shed 0 bases and J 4 bases; nucleotides not matched to a gene: 16. Germline CDR1 reads SGHRS; CDR2 reads YFSETQ. CDR3 length equals 19 residues. The CDR3 region is CASSLEVRVAGALRETQYF. In nucleotides, the CDR3 is TGCGCCAGCAGCTTGGAAGTGAGGGTAGCGGGGGCTCTTCGAGAGACCCAGTACTTC.

The chain carries TRBV2 and TRBJ2-3; D uncertain. V lost 8 bases and J lost 5, with 17 bases in between. The CDR3 extends over 14 amino acids. Germline CDR1 is SNHLY and CDR2 is FYNNEI. Written as DNA, the CDR3 is TGTGCCAGCCGTCAGGATAATGGTGGAGATACGCAGTATTTT. The encoded protein is CASRQDNGGDTQYF.

This clone was counted once. The chain employs TRBV29-1 and TRBJ1-2; D ambiguous. This CDR3 region has 13 residues. V was cut by 2 bases and J by 2 bases, with 9 bases left in between. Germline values: CDR1 SQVTM, CDR2 ANQGSEA. The CDR3 here is CSVEREFNYGYTF. In DNA, the CDR3 is TGCAGCGTTGAACGGGAATTCAACTATGGCTACACCTTC.